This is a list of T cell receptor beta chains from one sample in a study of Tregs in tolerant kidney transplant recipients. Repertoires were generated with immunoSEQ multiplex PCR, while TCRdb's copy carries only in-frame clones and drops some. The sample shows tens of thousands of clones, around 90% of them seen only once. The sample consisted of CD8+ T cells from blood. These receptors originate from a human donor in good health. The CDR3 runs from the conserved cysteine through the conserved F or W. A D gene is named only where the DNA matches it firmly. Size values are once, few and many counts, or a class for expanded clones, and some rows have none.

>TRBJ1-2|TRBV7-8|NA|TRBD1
CASSGRSTGDYGYTF
TGTGCCAGCAGCGGGAGAAGTACAGGGGACTATGGCTACACCTTC
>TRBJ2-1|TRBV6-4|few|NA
CASSDWDGENNEQFF
TGTGCCAGCAGTGACTGGGACGGGGAAAACAATGAGCAGTTCTTC
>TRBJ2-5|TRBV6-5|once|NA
CASSYVQGRQETQYF
TGTGCCAGCAGTTACGTACAGGGGAGGCAAGAGACCCAGTACTTC
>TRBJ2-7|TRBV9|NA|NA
CASSASGRSFPYEQYF
TGTGCCAGCAGCGCCTCAGGACGGAGCTTTCCCTACGAGCAGTACTTC
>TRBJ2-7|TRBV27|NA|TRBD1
CASSTWTGLEQYF
TGTGCCAGCAGTACTTGGACAGGGCTTGAGCAGTACTTC
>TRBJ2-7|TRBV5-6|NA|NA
CASSLAGSSYEQYF
TGTGCCAGCAGCTTGGCCGGTAGCTCCTACGAGCAGTACTTC
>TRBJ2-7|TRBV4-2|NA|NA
CASSFGGSGEQYF
TGTGCCAGCAGCTTCGGAGGGTCCGGCGAGCAGTACTTC
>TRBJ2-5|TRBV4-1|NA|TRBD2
CASSTRTSGAEETQYF
TGCGCCAGCAGCACCCGGACTAGCGGGGCGGAAGAGACCCAGTACTTC
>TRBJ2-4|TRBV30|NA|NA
CAWSVAGPKNIQYF
TGTGCCTGGAGTGTAGCGGGTCCCAAAAACATTCAGTACTTC
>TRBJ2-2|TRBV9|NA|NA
CASSVASLVGELFF
TGTGCCAGCAGCGTAGCCAGTCTGGTCGGGGAGCTGTTTTTT
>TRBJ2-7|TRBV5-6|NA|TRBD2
CASSLAGLAGESYEQYF
TGTGCCAGCAGCTTGGCCGGGCTAGCGGGAGAGTCGTACGAGCAGTACTTC